This TCR beta chain was profiled in a study of CD8 T cells in ankylosing spondylitis. V gave up 6 bases and J gave up 3 bases, with 14 bases separating them. The CDR3 is 13 amino acids. CDR1 is SQVTM, CDR2 ANQGSEA, per germline. This clonotype showed up many times. TCRdb re-derived calls from the 5' RACE reads in MiXCR, one entry per CDR3 protein. The sample carries 200,000 to 300,000 distinct CDR3 sequences, 20% to 30% recorded once. The V gene is TRBV29-1, the J gene TRBJ2-5; tentatively, D is TRBD1 (5 bases). The source is a male donor with ankylosing spondylitis or in good health (not recorded which). The sample consisted of blood, either unsorted or a sorted T cell fraction (not recorded which). CDR3 bases: TGCAGCGTGGATCCAGGGTCCGAAGAGACCCAGTACTTC. Protein sequence: CSVDPGSEETQYF. The full variable domain, in which reference TRBV29-1 and TRBJ2-5 provide the parts outside the CDR3, is SAVISQKPSRDICQRGTSLTIQCQVDSQVTMMFWYRQQPGQSLTLIATANQGSEATYESGFVIDKFPISRPNLTFSTLTVSNMSPEDSSIYLCSVDPGSEETQYFGPGTRLLVL.